This T cell receptor beta chain was recovered during a study of blood T cell repertoires in COVID-19. For the study at large: Some COVID-19 samples were acute and others convalescent; all came from the United States, Italy and Spain.

The V end lost 1 base, the J end lost 0 bases, and 16 bases lay between the germline ends. Germline lookup yields CDR1 SGHNT and CDR2 YYREEE (reference sequence). The length of the CDR3 is 17 residues. This clone appeared a few times. TCRdb's table, derived via immunoSEQ multiplex PCR, lists solely in-frame clones and lacks some. The sample holds roughly 120,000 clones, 85% seen once. Sample: peripheral blood. The receptor's source is a woman aged 55 to 70 with COVID-19, enrolled during active disease. The genes are TRBV5-4 and TRBJ1-2; D may be TRBD1 (5 bases). The CDR3 bases are TGTGCCAGCAGCTTGTATGGGGGGGACCGTGCTAACTATGGCTACACCTTC. Its translation is CASSLYGGDRANYGYTF.